These 14 T cell receptor beta chains were sequenced from one sample in a study of blood T cell repertoires in COVID-19. Some clones are missing from TCRdb's copy, which holds only in-frame ones; the method was immunoSEQ multiplex PCR. The table lists 220,000 or so clones, 65% to 85% of them singletons. Sequenced sample: PBMCs or T cells enriched from blood (not recorded which). The receptors come from a woman in her 40s who had recovered from COVID-19.

The count of this clone is one. The chain links TRBV7-9 to TRBJ2-1; 8 bases fit TRBD2. This CDR3 is 15 amino acids long. The J segment lost 7 bases and the V segment lost 1 base, leaving 6 bases of the junction unmatched. Germline V lookup: CDR1 SEHNR, CDR2 FQNEAQ (reference sequence). This chain's CDR3 is CASSLDPGGGNEQFF. CDR3 sequence (DNA): TGTGCCAGCAGCTTAGACCCGGGAGGGGGGAATGAGCAGTTCTTC.

This rearrangement joins TRBV3-1 (or the pseudogene TRBV3-2) to TRBJ2-5; D might be TRBD1 (5 bases). This CDR3 comprises 16 residues. V lost 2 bases to trimming and J lost 5 bases, with 18 bases between them. CDR1 and CDR2 (germline): LGHDT, YNNKEL (reference sequence). The DNA of the CDR3 is TGTGCCAGCAGCCAATACGCCCCGAATCAGGGCGAGACCCAGTACTTC. Protein sequence: CASSQYAPNQGETQYF.

This chain uses TRBV5-5 with TRBJ1-4; 7 bases match TRBD1. This CDR3 is built from 15 residues. J lost 5 bases, V lost 3 bases, and 7 bases had no gene match. CDR1 and CDR2 (germline): SGHKS, YYEKEE (reference sequence). The CDR3 spells CASSYFGTDNEKLFF. In DNA, the CDR3 is TGTGCCAGCAGCTATTTTGGGACAGACAATGAAAAACTGTTTTTT.

This clone was observed a handful of times. The CDR3 is CASSEYGESGYTF. The DNA of the CDR3 is TGTGCCAGCAGTGAATACGGGGAATCTGGCTACACCTTC. This chain connects TRBV2 to TRBJ1-2; D ambiguous. Trimming took 2 bases from V and 7 from J, leaving 11 bases between them. The CDR3 extends over 13 amino acids. The germline CDR1 and CDR2 sequences are SNHLY and FYNNEI. The whole variable domain, remainder taken from reference TRBV2 and TRBJ1-2, is EPEVTQTPSHQVTQMGQEVILRCVPISNHLYFYWYRQILGQKVEFLVSFYNNEISEKSEIFDDQFSVERPDGSNFTLKIRSTKLEDSAMYFCASSEYGESGYTFGSGTRLTVV.

V and J are TRBV29-1 and TRBJ2-5, with D uncertain. Per the germline V gene, CDR1 is SQVTM and CDR2 is ANQGSEA. The CDR3 is made up of 12 amino acids. Trimming pared 7 bases from V and 4 bases from J, leaving 13 bases between. The CDR3 DNA sequence: TGCAGCGCTGCCGTCCCCGGAGAGACCCAGTACTTC. Amino acid sequence: CSAAVPGETQYF.

V is TRBV2 and J is TRBJ2-3; D gene uncertain. Trimming cost V 1 base and J 0 bases, with 14 bases left between them. The germline V gene has CDR1 SNHLY and CDR2 FYNNEI. The CDR3 sequence is 17 residues long. The CDR3 sequence: CASSEEVSSHSTDTQYF. In DNA, the CDR3 is TGTGCCAGCAGTGAAGAGGTTAGCAGCCATAGCACAGATACGCAGTATTTT. Supplemented by reference TRBV2 and TRBJ2-3, the full variable domain reads EPEVTQTPSHQVTQMGQEVILRCVPISNHLYFYWYRQILGQKVEFLVSFYNNEISEKSEIFDDQFSVERPDGSNFTLKIRSTKLEDSAMYFCASSEEVSSHSTDTQYFGPGTRLTVL.

The chain is built from TRBV5-8 and TRBJ1-1, with TRBD1 matching over 9 bases. The CDR3 loop spans 14 amino acids. Germline-derived CDR1 and CDR2 are SGHTS and YDEGEE. The V gene end was trimmed by 3 bases and the J gene end by 4 bases; junction bases not matched to a gene: 4. The CDR3 loop is CASSSDRGSTEAFF. Here the CDR3 DNA reads TGTGCCAGCAGCTCCGACAGGGGGAGCACTGAAGCTTTCTTT.

The V and J genes are TRBV18 and TRBJ1-1, with D tentatively TRBD1 (5 bases). Trimming stripped 3 bases from V and 3 bases from J, with 11 bases between. Germline V CDR1 and CDR2: KGHSH, LQKENI. The CDR3 has 14 amino acids. CDR3 bases: TGTGCCAGCTCACCCGCGCCGGGGGACACTGAAGCTTTCTTT. The encoded protein is CASSPAPGDTEAFF.

Remarks on this clone: This sample also contains other DNA sequences that code for the same CDR3. The chain uses TRBV9 and TRBJ1-5; a weak D match, TRBD1 (5 bases). Germline V CDR1 and CDR2: SGDLS, YYNGEE. Between the trimmed V and J ends, which lost 4 bases and 2 bases, there was a span of 10 bases. The CDR3 has 14 amino acids. The CDR3 protein is CASSPGGGNQPQHF. For the CDR3, the DNA is TGTGCCAGCAGCCCAGGAGGGGGCAATCAGCCCCAGCATTTT.

The rearrangement uses TRBV11-2 and TRBJ1-2; 8 positions match TRBD1. The V segment lost 7 bases and the J segment 3 bases; nucleotides outside the gene matches: 7. This CDR3 has 14 amino acids. Germline-derived CDR1 and CDR2 are SGHAT and FQNNGV. This CDR3 reads CASTALTGDYGYTF. The CDR3 bases are TGTGCCAGCACCGCGTTGACAGGGGACTATGGCTACACCTTC. Filled out from reference TRBV11-2 and TRBJ1-2, the complete variable domain reads EAGVAQSPRYKIIEKRQSVAFWCNPISGHATLYWYQQILGQGPKLLIQFQNNGVVDDSQLPKDRFSAERLKGVDSTLKIQPAKLEDSAVYLCASTALTGDYGYTFGSGTRLTVV.

The chain carries TRBV5-1 and TRBJ1-5; TRBD1 is a possible D gene (6 bases). The CDR3 extends over 13 amino acids. Deletions cut 1 base from V and 6 bases from J, with 8 bases between. Germline V gives CDR1 SGHRS, CDR2 YFSETQ. The CDR3 DNA follows: TGCGCCAGCAGCTTGACAGGGAGTCAGCCCCAGCATTTT. Protein sequence: CASSLTGSQPQHF. The whole variable domain, filled in from reference TRBV5-1 and TRBJ1-5, reads KAGVTQTPRYLIKTRGQQVTLSCSPISGHRSVSWYQQTPGQGLQFLFEYFSETQRNKGNFPGRFSGRQFSNSRSEMNVSTLELGDSALYLCASSLTGSQPQHFGDGTRLSIL.

The sample holds a few counts of this clone. The chain joins TRBV19 to TRBJ1-4; tentatively, D is TRBD1 (5 bases). The CDR3 sequence is 14 residues long. The germline V gene encodes CDR1 LNHDA and CDR2 SQIVND (reference sequence). V gave up 4 bases and J gave up 8 bases, with 14 bases separating them. CDR3 bases: TGTGCCAGTAGTACCACTAGGCGGGACGAAAAACTGTTTTTT. It encodes CASSTTRRDEKLFF.

The chain has TRBV4-2 and TRBJ1-2; 7 nucleotides line up with TRBD1. The V gene's germline CDR1 is LGHNA and CDR2 YNFKEQ. The CDR3 totals 16 residues. V gave up 0 bases and J gave up 4 bases; unmatched junction bases: 8. The DNA for the CDR3 is TGTGCCAGCAGCCAAGAGCAGTCAGGGGGTGGCTATGGCTACACCTTC. As protein: CASSQEQSGGGYGYTF.

In this sample, this clone turned up a few times. This rearrangement joins TRBV7-9 to TRBJ2-1; perhaps TRBD1 as D (6 bases). CDR1 is SEHNR, CDR2 FQNEAQ, per germline (reference sequence). The CDR3 totals 15 residues. V shed 4 bases and J shed 9 bases, with 19 bases lying between them. CDR3 loop: CASSSGKTGGSEQFF. The CDR3 nucleotides read TGTGCCAGCAGCTCTGGGAAGACAGGCGGCTCTGAGCAGTTCTTC.